Presented here are 20 T cell receptor beta chains from one specimen sequenced in a study of cytomegalovirus exposure and HLA in healthy donors (dated by TCRdb to 2015 to 2018). Libraries were constructed by the immunoSEQ multiplex PCR assay. For the multiplex PCR, a mixture combining 60 forward primers for TCR Vbeta segments and 13 reverse primers for TCR Jbeta segments was used. Not all clones reach the TCRdb copy of this immuneACCESS table, which keeps in-frame sequences only. Checked studies attribute under half of the gap to unresolved V genes and leave the rest unexplained. For this sample the table gives roughly 160,000 clones, of which around 73% were detected only once. Roughly 5.2% of the sample is taken by the ten largest. The source material was PBMCs. Every receptor here comes from a young woman in good health and CMV-seropositive.

There are a few counts of this clone. This chain links TRBV10-3 with TRBJ2-5, with 14 bases that match TRBD2. V lost 4 bases and J lost 1; bases outside the gene matches: 2. The CDR3 sequence is 16 residues long. Germline V CDR1 and CDR2: ENHRY, SYGVKD. The CDR3 protein is CAISATSGGAQETQYF. CDR3 DNA: TGTGCCATCAGTGCGACTAGCGGGGGGGCCCAAGAGACCCAGTACTTC.

This clone was seen only once. The J gene is TRBJ2-2, the V gene TRBV7-9; TRBD2 is a possible D gene (5 bases). The CDR3 consists of 15 residues. CDR1 and CDR2 (germline): SEHNR, FQNEAQ (reference sequence). Deletions cut 4 bases from V and 1 base from J, with 10 bases between. DNA of the CDR3: TGTGCCAGCAGCTCTAGCCGGGAGAACACCGGGGAGCTGTTTTTT. As protein: CASSSSRENTGELFF.

V and J are TRBV5-4 and TRBJ2-3, with 7 nucleotides matching TRBD2. The CDR3 totals 14 residues. The germline V gene encodes CDR1 SGHNT and CDR2 YYREEE (reference sequence). With V trimmed by 4 bases and J by 4 bases, 6 bases remained unmatched. CDR3 region: CASSPSGDPDTQYF. The DNA for the CDR3 is TGTGCCAGCAGCCCGAGCGGGGACCCAGATACGCAGTATTTT.

On this clone itself: The junction does not match germline at one end; this may be a read error. The chain uses TRBV7-7 and TRBJ2-7; the D gene is possibly TRBD1 (5 bases). Germline loops: CDR1 SSHAT, CDR2 FNYEAQ (reference sequence). The CDR3 has 14 amino acids. For the CDR3, the DNA is TGTGCTAGCAGCTTCAAACAGGCGAAGCACGAGCAGTACTTC. Translation: CASSFKQAKHEQYF. Variable domain in full (rest from reference TRBV7-7 and TRBJ2-7): GAGVSQSPRYKVTKRGQDVTLRCDPISSHATLYWYQQALGQGPEFLTYFNYEAQPDKSGLPSDRFSAERPEGSISTLTIQRTEQRDSAMYRCASSFKQAKHEQYFGPGTRLTVT.

V is TRBV7-2 and J is TRBJ1-4, with no clear D. The germline V and J ends were trimmed by 3 bases and 6 bases, with 17 bases remaining between them. The length of the CDR3 is 16 residues. Germline loops: CDR1 SGHTA, CDR2 FQGNSA. CDR3 sequence reads: CASSFSSIRSHEKLFF. In nucleotides, the CDR3 is TGTGCCAGCAGCTTTTCCTCCATCAGGTCCCATGAAAAACTGTTTTTT. Filled out from reference TRBV7-2 and TRBJ1-4, the complete variable domain reads GAGVSQSPSNKVTEKGKDVELRCDPISGHTALYWYRQSLGQGLEFLIYFQGNSAPDKSGLPSDRFSAERTGGSVSTLTIQRTQQEDSAVYLCASSFSSIRSHEKLFFGSGTQLSVL.

This chain uses TRBV6-4 with TRBJ1-4, with D possibly TRBD1 on 5 matching bases. The germline gives CDR1 MRHNA, CDR2 SNTAGT. Between the trimmed V and J ends, which lost 8 bases and 0 bases, there was a span of 10 bases. The CDR3 loop spans 14 amino acids. CDR3 coding DNA: TGTGCCAGCGTTGCGGGGGCAACTAATGAAAAACTGTTTTTT. It codes for CASVAGATNEKLFF.

V usage is TRBV5-4 and J usage is TRBJ2-1, with 13 bases identical to TRBD2. V shed 1 base and J 13 bases; nucleotides not matched to a gene: 11. Germline loops: CDR1 SGHNT, CDR2 YYREEE (reference sequence). This CDR3 is built from 16 residues. CDR3 residues: CASSLTSGGAGHGQFF. For the CDR3, the DNA is TGTGCCAGCAGCTTGACTAGCGGGGGGGCCGGGCACGGACAGTTCTTC.

The sample holds one count of this clone. In DNA, the CDR3 is TGCGCCAGCAGCTCGGCGGCAGTAGCTAAGGCGCAGTACTTC. Residues: CASSSAAVAKAQYF. The chain has TRBV5-1 and TRBJ2-7, with D unresolved. V was shortened by 3 bases and J by 9 bases, with 19 bases between the two germline ends. Looked up from germline, CDR1 is SGHRS and CDR2 is YFSETQ. This CDR3 is 14 amino acids long.

On this clone: The CDR3 carries no conserved terminal phenylalanine or tryptophan, so it likely arises from a read error. The J gene is TRBJ2-7, the V gene TRBV18; 8 nucleotides agree with TRBD1. J lost 3 bases, V lost 4 bases, and 8 bases had no gene match. The CDR3 is 15 amino acids. Looked up from germline, CDR1 is KGHSH and CDR2 is LQKENI. CDR3 sequence reads: CASSQGQATLYEQYL. In DNA form, the CDR3 reads TGTGCCAGCTCACAGGGACAGGCAACCCTCTACGAGCAGTACCTC.

The chain couples TRBV4-2 to TRBJ2-1; 7 bases line up with TRBD2. V was pared by 0 bases and J by 7 bases, with 12 bases of the junction left unmatched. In germline, CDR1 is LGHNA, CDR2 YNFKEQ. The CDR3 runs to 17 residues. DNA for the CDR3: TGTGCCAGCAGCCAAGATTGGGGGGGGAGGACACGGAATGAGCAGTTCTTC. This codes for CASSQDWGGRTRNEQFF.

The chain is built from TRBV7-6 and TRBJ2-5, with 9 bases aligning to TRBD1. With the DNA end fitting TRBJ2-7 better, the J assignment may be wrong. Looked up from germline, CDR1 is SGHVS and CDR2 is FNYEAQ. The CDR3 length is 14 residues. The CDR3: CASSSGQGSNEQYF. The CDR3 DNA sequence: TGTGCCAGCAGCTCCGGACAGGGGAGTAACGAGCAGTACTTC.

V usage is TRBV7-2 and J usage is TRBJ1-1; 7 nucleotides agree with TRBD1. The germline CDR1 and CDR2 sequences are SGHTA and FQGNSA. The CDR3 is made up of 14 amino acids. V dropped 3 bases and J dropped 5; count of bases not matched to a gene: 6. The CDR3, as DNA: TGTGCCAGCAGCTTCACAGGGGTAGGGACTGAAGCTTTCTTT. Amino acids: CASSFTGVGTEAFF.

For this clone: A junction boundary mismatches the germline segment, possibly from a read error. V usage is TRBV7-7 and J usage is TRBJ2-7; D not certain. Germline lookup yields CDR1 SSHAT and CDR2 FNYEAQ (reference sequence). The CDR3 contains 14 residues. The CDR3 is CASSLASGAYEQYF. The CDR3 region has the DNA TGTGCTAGCAGCTTAGCTTCAGGCGCCTACGAGCAGTACTTC.

The chain carries TRBV9 and TRBJ2-1; 8 bases agree with TRBD2. CDR1 and CDR2 from the germline V gene are SGDLS and YYNGEE. Trimming cost V 0 bases and J 6 bases; bases outside gene matches: 5. The CDR3 is 15 residues long. The CDR3 region is CASSVAGGGTNEQFF. CDR3 sequence (DNA): TGTGCCAGCAGCGTAGCTGGCGGGGGGACCAATGAGCAGTTCTTC.

The chain uses TRBV6-5 and TRBJ1-5, with D possibly matching TRBD1 (5 bases). The V end was cut by 5 bases, the J end by 7 bases, with 15 bases between. CDR3 length equals 14 residues. Germline V gene data show CDR1 as MNHEY and CDR2 as SVGAGI. CDR3 loop: CASSGGGTLQPQHF. DNA of the CDR3: TGTGCCAGCAGTGGAGGAGGGACCTTGCAGCCCCAGCATTTT.

This clone appeared a few times. This chain joins TRBV9 and TRBJ1-2, with a weak D call TRBD1 (6 bases). Per germline, CDR1 SGDLS and CDR2 YYNGEE. Trimming cost V 2 bases and J 4 bases, with 15 bases left between them. The CDR3 runs to 15 residues. The CDR3 is CASSVEQGGLYGYTF. The CDR3 DNA reads TGTGCCAGCAGCGTTGAACAGGGAGGGCTCTATGGCTACACCTTC.

The rearrangement links TRBV11-1 to TRBJ2-3; 8 bases match TRBD1. Trimming at V came to 6 bases and at J to 0 bases, leaving 11 bases not matched to a gene. Germline CDR1 is SGHAT and CDR2 is FQDESV (reference sequence). This CDR3 region has 17 residues. The CDR3 loop reads CASSRDRSPFSTDTQYF. DNA for the CDR3: TGTGCCAGCAGTCGGGACAGGAGCCCATTTAGCACAGATACGCAGTATTTT.

The gene calls are TRBV6-5 and TRBJ1-5; tentative D call: TRBD1 (6 bases). V was trimmed by 2 bases and J by 7 bases, leaving 12 bases between them. Germline CDR1 reads MNHEY; CDR2 reads SVGAGI. The CDR3 loop spans 14 amino acids. CDR3 DNA: TGTGCCAGCAGTTACGCGCAGGGGCGCCAGCCCCAGCATTTT. It specifies CASSYAQGRQPQHF.

J is TRBJ2-3 and V is TRBV27, with 7 positions matching TRBD2. The ends lost 6 bases at V and 0 bases at J; junction bases unmatched: 9. This CDR3 is 16 amino acids long. CDR1 is MNHEY and CDR2 is SMNVEV in the germline V gene (reference sequence). The CDR3 loop reads CASSQKAGFSTDTQYF. The CDR3 DNA is TGTGCCAGCAGCCAAAAAGCGGGGTTTAGCACAGATACGCAGTATTTT.

The chain joins TRBV19 to TRBJ2-5; D might be TRBD2 (5 bases). CDR1 and CDR2 (germline): LNHDA, SQIVND (reference sequence). This CDR3 has 13 amino acids. Trimming pared 4 bases from V and 4 bases from J, leaving 10 bases between. The CDR3 DNA reads TGTGCCAGTAGTAAGAGGGAAGGAGAGACCCAGTACTTC. Translating gives CASSKREGETQYF.